The 22 T cell receptor beta chains given below trace back to one sample, sequenced in a study of control samples from healthy donors and cancer patients. Some clones are missing from TCRdb's copy, which holds only in-frame ones; the method was immunoSEQ multiplex PCR. Of 150,000 to 200,000 clones listed, around 88% are singletons. Specimen: blood. The source of these receptors is a woman aged 25 to 39 in good health.

This clone was observed a handful of times. The chain recombines TRBV28 with TRBJ1-2; tentatively, D is TRBD1 (5 bases). V lost 3 bases, J lost 3 bases, and 8 bases lay in between. The CDR3 is made up of 13 amino acids. From germline, CDR1 is MDHEN and CDR2 SYDVKM. The CDR3 DNA follows: TGTGCCAGCAGTTTGATGGGGGACTATGGCTACACCTTC. Translated, it gives CASSLMGDYGYTF.

The chain has TRBV5-1 and TRBJ2-1, with 10 bases identical to TRBD1. With 4 bases clipped from V and 6 bases from J, the junction kept 4 bases outside the gene matches. This CDR3 has 14 residues. The V gene's germline CDR1 is SGHRS and CDR2 YFSETQ. The CDR3 loop reads CASSRDRGGNEQFF. DNA for the CDR3: TGCGCCAGCAGCCGGGACAGGGGTGGCAATGAGCAGTTCTTC.

The V gene is TRBV9, the J gene TRBJ2-5; 10 bases agree with TRBD2. There are 15 residues in the CDR3. V gave up 0 bases and J gave up 5 bases; unmatched junction bases: 4. Germline values: CDR1 SGDLS, CDR2 YYNGEE. CDR3 bases: TGTGCCAGCAGCGTAGGAAGCGGGGGGGCGGAGACCCAGTACTTC. It yields the protein CASSVGSGGAETQYF.

The rearrangement joins TRBV9 to TRBJ2-1; a possible D gene is TRBD1 (6 bases). The length of the CDR3 is 14 residues. The V gene lost 2 bases and the J gene lost 2 bases, with 8 bases spanning the gap. Germline V gene sequence: CDR1 SGDLS, CDR2 YYNGEE. The CDR3 region has the DNA TGTGCCAGCAGCGTTGGGGGCCCCTACAATGAGCAGTTCTTC. Its translation is CASSVGGPYNEQFF.

This rearrangement joins TRBV5-1 to TRBJ2-1, with D maybe TRBD1 (6 bases). Germline V lookup: CDR1 SGHRS, CDR2 YFSETQ. Trimming pared 4 bases from V and 9 bases from J, leaving 23 bases between. The CDR3 runs to 16 residues. CDR3 sequence: CASSVHPDRNGVEQFF. In nucleotides, the CDR3 is TGCGCCAGCAGCGTACACCCTGACAGGAATGGTGTTGAGCAGTTCTTC.

This chain uses TRBV7-9 with TRBJ1-1; D gene uncertain. The CDR3 runs to 14 residues. Trimming removed 4 bases from V and 0 bases from J, with 9 bases in between. The germline V gene encodes CDR1 SEHNR and CDR2 FQNEAQ (reference sequence). The CDR3 DNA reads TGTGCCAGCAGCTCAAGGCAGTTGAACACTGAAGCTTTCTTT. Its translation: CASSSRQLNTEAFF. Complete variable domain (other parts from reference TRBV7-9 and TRBJ1-1): DTGVSQNPRHKITKRGQNVTFRCDPISEHNRLYWYRQTLGQGPEFLTYFQNEAQLEKSRLLSDRFSAERPKGSFSTLEIQRTEQGDSAMYLCASSSRQLNTEAFFGQGTRLTVV.

The chain combines TRBV27 with TRBJ2-1; TRBD2 aligns across 7 bases. CDR1 is MNHEY, CDR2 SMNVEV, per germline (reference sequence). The CDR3 has 15 residues. Unmatched junction bases numbered 12, after V lost 2 bases and J lost 11 bases. The CDR3 spells CASSLTGRGFTKQFF. CDR3 nucleotide sequence: TGTGCCAGCAGTTTAACGGGGCGGGGGTTTACTAAGCAGTTCTTC.

The rearrangement joins TRBV5-1 to TRBJ2-1, with 9 bases that match TRBD1. The V and J ends lost 4 bases and 9 bases, in that order; junction bases with no gene match: 5. The CDR3 totals 13 residues. CDR1 is SGHRS and CDR2 is YFSETQ in the germline V gene. CDR3 nucleotide sequence: TGCGCCAGCAGCGTTACAGGGGGCCCTGAGCAGTTCTTC. It translates to CASSVTGGPEQFF. The whole variable domain, filled in from reference TRBV5-1 and TRBJ2-1, reads KAGVTQTPRYLIKTRGQQVTLSCSPISGHRSVSWYQQTPGQGLQFLFEYFSETQRNKGNFPGRFSGRQFSNSRSEMNVSTLELGDSALYLCASSVTGGPEQFFGPGTRLTVL.

V usage is TRBV7-6 and J usage is TRBJ2-7; no definite D call. The germline CDR1 and CDR2 sequences are SGHVS and FNYEAQ. Trimming removed 1 base at V and 3 bases at J, with 1 base between. This CDR3 comprises 11 residues. CDR3 bases: TGTGCCAGCAGCTTAGACTACGAGCAGTACTTC. It is translated as CASSLDYEQYF.

The rearrangement uses TRBV6-5 and TRBJ2-1; D possibly matches TRBD1 or TRBD2 (6 bases each). V was shortened by 6 bases and J by 7 bases, with 16 bases between the two germline ends. The CDR3 covers 14 residues. Germline CDR1 is MNHEY and CDR2 is SVGAGI. The CDR3 coding sequence is TGTGCCAGCAGGAGGGGGGTCTCCTTTAATGAGCAGTTCTTC. Protein: CASRRGVSFNEQFF.

The chain uses TRBV24-1 and TRBJ1-5; 8 positions agree with TRBD1. The CDR3 has 15 residues. J gave up 5 bases and V 4 bases, and 6 bases lay outside the gene matches. Germline V gene lookup returns CDR1 KGHDR and CDR2 SFDVKD. The CDR3 spells CATSDRDRGDQPQHF. CDR3 nucleotide sequence: TGTGCCACCAGTGACCGAGACAGGGGAGATCAGCCCCAGCATTTT.

CDR3 bases: TGTGCCATCAGTGCGGCTAGCGTTGTTGAGCAGTACTTC. The encoded protein is CAISAASVVEQYF. The chain uses TRBV10-3 and TRBJ2-7; D possibly corresponds to TRBD2 (6 bases). Trimming stripped 4 bases from V and 7 bases from J, with 14 bases between. The CDR3 is made up of 13 amino acids. Germline V lookup: CDR1 ENHRY, CDR2 SYGVKD.

This chain joins TRBV5-1 and TRBJ1-2; 7 bases are shared with TRBD1. CDR3 length equals 13 residues. V shed 4 bases, J shed 7 bases, and the junction held 7 bases outside the gene matches. From germline, CDR1 is SGHRS and CDR2 YFSETQ. Here the CDR3 reads CASSPDRDGGYTF. The CDR3 DNA reads as TGCGCCAGCAGCCCTGACAGGGACGGTGGCTACACCTTC.

The chain uses TRBV19 and TRBJ2-1, with 12 bases lining up with TRBD2. The germline gives CDR1 LNHDA, CDR2 SQIVND (reference sequence). V was pared by 10 bases and J by 9 bases, with 10 bases of the junction left unmatched. The CDR3 has 14 residues. The chain's CDR3 is CATAGTSGFGEQFF. CDR3 bases: TGTGCCACTGCGGGGACTAGCGGGTTCGGTGAGCAGTTCTTC.

Here the CDR3 DNA reads TGTGCCAGCAGCCCAGGGTGGACCACAGATACGCAGTATTTT. Protein product: CASSPGWTTDTQYF. J is TRBJ2-3 and V is TRBV5-4; a possible D gene is TRBD1 (5 bases). The V end lost 4 bases, the J end lost 2 bases, and 11 bases lay between the germline ends. CDR3 length: 14 amino acids. CDR1 is SGHNT and CDR2 is YYREEE in the germline V gene (reference sequence).

This clone was observed a few times. This chain uses TRBV9 with TRBJ2-1; no definite D call. The CDR3 runs 17 residues. The V and J ends lost 0 bases and 7 bases respectively, with 20 bases between them. Germline loops: CDR1 SGDLS, CDR2 YYNGEE. CDR3 coding DNA: TGTGCCAGCAGCGTAGCTAAAACAGCAAGGGTTTGGAATGAGCAGTTCTTC. It specifies CASSVAKTARVWNEQFF.

A word on this clone: Other nucleotide sequences in the sample specify the same CDR3. J is TRBJ2-2 and V is TRBV6-5; 9 bases map to TRBD1. The CDR3 is 15 residues long. Germline V CDR1 and CDR2: MNHEY, SVGAGI. Trimming at V came to 5 bases and at J to 1 base, leaving 2 bases not matched to a gene. For the CDR3, the DNA is TGTGCCAGCAGTAGGACAGGGGTGAACACCGGGGAGCTGTTTTTT. Its protein is CASSRTGVNTGELFF.

The V and J genes are TRBV28 and TRBJ1-3; weak D call: TRBD1 (5 bases). The CDR3 contains 15 residues. Germline lookup yields CDR1 MDHEN and CDR2 SYDVKM. Trimming stripped 4 bases from V and 1 base from J, with 11 bases between. In nucleotides, the CDR3 is TGTGCCAGCAGTTCGTCAGGGATTTCTGGAAACACCATATATTTT. Translating it yields CASSSSGISGNTIYF. Based on the CDR3 plus reference TRBV28 and TRBJ1-3, the full variable domain is DVKVTQSSRYLVKRTGEKVFLECVQDMDHENMFWYRQDPGLGLRLIYFSYDVKMKEKGDIPEGYSVSREKKERFSLILESASTNQTSMYLCASSSSGISGNTIYFGEGSWLTVV.

The chain joins TRBV5-4 to TRBJ1-6, with a possible D match to TRBD1 (5 bases). Germline values: CDR1 SGHNT, CDR2 YYREEE (reference sequence). The CDR3 spans 16 residues. V gave up 1 base and J gave up 7 bases, with 15 bases separating them. CDR3 bases: TGTGCCAGCAGCTTGAATGGGGGGGGTCAGAATTCACCCCTCCACTTT. The encoded protein is CASSLNGGGQNSPLHF.

The V call is TRBV23-1, the J call TRBJ1-6, with D unclear. TRBV23-1 is classed as an ORF, of uncertain function. V was shortened by 4 bases and J by 0 bases, with 13 bases between the two germline ends. The CDR3 totals 17 residues. For the CDR3, the DNA is TGCGCCAGCAGTCGGGATCTTTCGGGCTCCTATAATTCACCCCTCCACTTT. This sequence encodes CASSRDLSGSYNSPLHF.

The V call is TRBV5-1, the J call TRBJ1-1; D ambiguous. The CDR3 loop spans 13 amino acids. Trimming stripped 3 bases from V and 4 bases from J, with 10 bases between. Looked up from germline, CDR1 is SGHRS and CDR2 is YFSETQ. CDR3 in DNA: TGCGCCAGCAGCTCCTACAGAGCCACTGAAGCTTTCTTT. This codes for CASSSYRATEAFF.

The rearrangement uses TRBV28 and TRBJ1-2; D call uncertain. The CDR3 loop spans 12 amino acids. From germline, CDR1 is MDHEN and CDR2 SYDVKM. V was pared by 6 bases and J by 5 bases, with 10 bases between. The CDR3 DNA reads as TGTGCCAGCAGACCACAGATATATGGCTACACCTTC. It codes for CASRPQIYGYTF.